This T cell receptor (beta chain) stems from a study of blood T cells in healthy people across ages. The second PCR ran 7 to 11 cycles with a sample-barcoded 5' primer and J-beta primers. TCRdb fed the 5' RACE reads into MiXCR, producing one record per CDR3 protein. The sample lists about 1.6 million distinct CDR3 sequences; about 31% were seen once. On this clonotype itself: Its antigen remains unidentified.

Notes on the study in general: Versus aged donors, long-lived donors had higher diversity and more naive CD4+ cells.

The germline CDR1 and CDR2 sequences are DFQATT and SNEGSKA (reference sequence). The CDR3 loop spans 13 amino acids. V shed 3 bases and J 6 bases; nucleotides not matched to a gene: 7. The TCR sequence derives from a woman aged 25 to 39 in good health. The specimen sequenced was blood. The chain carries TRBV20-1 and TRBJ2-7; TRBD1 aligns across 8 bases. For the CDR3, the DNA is TGCAGTGCTAGTATCCAGGGGGCGGGCGAGCAGTACTTC. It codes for CSASIQGAGEQYF.